These 20 T cell receptor beta chains came from one sample sequenced in a study of tumor and adjacent non-tumor tissue in lung cancer. Three rounds of nested PCR, following a modified ARM-PCR protocol, produced the TCRbeta library. TCRdb independently ran MiXCR on the multiplex PCR reads; one entry per CDR3 protein. The sample holds 75,000 to 95,000 distinct CDR3 sequences, 55% to 80% seen once. RNA was extracted from bulk tissue without any cell sorting. Input material: lung tumor tissue. These receptors all stem from a woman aged 40 to 50 with non-small cell lung cancer.

DNA of the CDR3: TGTGCCACTGAGACTACACACGGACTGCGTTACGAGCAGTACTTC. The encoded protein is CATETTHGLRYEQYF. The chain uses TRBV28 and TRBJ2-7; D possibly corresponds to TRBD2 (5 bases). V shed 10 bases and J shed 4 bases, with 23 bases lying between them. CDR1 MDHEN and CDR2 SYDVKM come from the germline V gene. The CDR3 runs to 15 residues.

Concerning this clonotype: A read error may produce the germline difference seen at one junction end. This rearrangement joins TRBV4-2 to TRBJ2-7, with 12 bases aligning to TRBD2. The CDR3 has 18 residues. Per germline, CDR1 LGHNA and CDR2 YNFKEQ. CDR3 residues: CASSQVYASGGASYEQYF. CDR3 nucleotides: TGTGCCAGTAGCCAAGTTTATGCTAGCGGGGGGGCTTCCTACGAGCAGTACTTC.

The chain combines TRBV6-6 with TRBJ1-2, with 10 positions matching TRBD1. The CDR3 consists of 15 residues. Losses at the gene ends were 11 bases for V and 4 bases for J; bases not matched to a gene: 13. Germline V CDR1 and CDR2: MNHNY, SVGAGI (reference sequence). CDR3 DNA: TGTGCCTACAGCCCATTAGGGGACAGGGGCTATGGCTACACCTTC. This sequence encodes CAYSPLGDRGYGYTF.

Details on this clonotype: A junction boundary mismatches the germline segment, possibly from a read error. The gene calls are TRBV4-1 and TRBJ2-7; 8 positions match TRBD1. Germline assignment: CDR1 MGHRA and CDR2 YSYEKL. This CDR3 region has 16 residues. In DNA, the CDR3 is TGCACCAGCAGCCAATACTGGAGGACAGGGCGGTACGAGCAGTACTTC. It yields the protein CTSSQYWRTGRYEQYF.

As to this clonotype: A much larger clone lies a single base off, so this may be a read error. The chain employs TRBV20-1 and TRBJ2-3, with 10 bases identical to TRBD2. The V gene's germline CDR1 is DFQATT and CDR2 SNEGSKA (reference sequence). This CDR3 is 14 amino acids long. CDR3 protein: CSGTPSGRADKQYF. As DNA, the CDR3 is TGCAGTGGTACCCCTAGCGGGAGAGCAGATAAGCAGTATTTT.

Note on this clonotype: Relative to the germline gene, one junction end is altered; a read error may explain this. The J gene is TRBJ2-5, the V gene TRBV11-2; D might be TRBD2 (6 bases). This CDR3 spans 16 amino acids. The germline CDR1 and CDR2 sequences are SGHAT and FQNNGV. The CDR3 nucleotides are TGTGCCAGCAGCTCAGTTGGGCGGAGGGTCCAAGAGACCCAATACTTC. Translated: CASSSVGRRVQETQYF. The full variable domain, completed using reference TRBV11-2 and TRBJ2-5, is EAGVAQSPRYKIIEKRQSVAFWCNPISGHATLYWYQQILGQGPKLLIQFQNNGVVDDSQLPKDRFSAERLKGVDSTLKIQPAKLEDSAVYLCASSSVGRRVQETQYFGPGTRLLVL.

Worth noting for this clonotype: At one end the junction does not follow the germline gene, possibly because of a read error. This rearrangement joins TRBV12-3 or TRBV12-4 to TRBJ2-4, with a possible D match to TRBD2 (6 bases). This CDR3 is 17 amino acids long. CDR3 sequence (DNA): TGTGCCAGCAGTTTAGCACGAGGCGGGGCTGGGGCAGACATTCAGTACTTT. It yields the protein CASSLARGGAGADIQYF.

This clonotype has a count of ten or more. This chain links TRBV10-2 with TRBJ1-5; 7 nucleotides agree with TRBD1. Looked up from germline, CDR1 is WSHSY and CDR2 is SAAADI. With V trimmed by 7 bases and J by 1 base, 10 bases remained unmatched. This CDR3 comprises 16 residues. As DNA, the CDR3 is TGCGCCAGCAAACAGGGGTGGCCTGCGAGCAATCAGCCCCAGCATTTT. It translates to CASKQGWPASNQPQHF.

In regard to this clonotype: Mismatch with germline at one junction end may stem from a read error. The chain carries TRBV7-9 and TRBJ1-2; D call uncertain. Germline V gene lookup returns CDR1 SEHNR and CDR2 FQNEAQ (reference sequence). The CDR3 runs 15 residues. The CDR3 DNA sequence: TGTGCCTGCAGCTTAGTAGGGAACGAGGTCTATGGCTACACCTTC. Translating gives CACSLVGNEVYGYTF. The full variable domain, with the rest looked up from reference TRBV7-9 and TRBJ1-2, is DTGVSQNPRHKITKRGQNVTFRCDPISEHNRLYWYRQTLGQGPEFLTYFQNEAQLEKSRLLSDRFSAERPKGSFSTLEIQRTEQGDSAMYLCACSLVGNEVYGYTFGSGTRLTVV.

Notes on this clonotype: The conserved phenylalanine or tryptophan is not found at the CDR3 terminus, so this likely reflects a read error. V gene TRBV11-2 combines with J gene TRBJ2-7, with D hard to call. This CDR3 has 14 residues. The V gene's germline CDR1 is SGHAT and CDR2 FQNNGV. Trimming took off 5 bases at V and 0 bases at J, with 11 bases between the two ends. DNA for the CDR3: TGTGCCAGCAGCCTGCGAAAGGGCTCCTACGAGCAGTACTAC. This codes for CASSLRKGSYEQYY.

This clonotype appeared a single time. One end of the junction fails to match germline, which may point to a read error. This chain joins TRBV20-1 and TRBJ2-7; D not certain. This CDR3 contains 13 residues. Germline V gene data show CDR1 as DFQATT and CDR2 as SNEGSKA (reference sequence). The chain's CDR3 is CSVRYLVWYEQYF. CDR3 nucleotides: TGCAGTGTTAGATATCTAGTTTGGTACGAGCAGTACTTC.

Details on this clonotype: At one end, the junction sequence differs from germline, possibly due to a read error. The V and J genes are TRBV4-2 and TRBJ2-1; D possibly corresponds to TRBD1 (6 bases). The CDR3 is made up of 15 amino acids. Germline lookup yields CDR1 LGHNA and CDR2 YNFKEQ. The CDR3 nucleotides are TGTGGCAGCAGCCAAGCCCTGTCTAGAGGGGGTTCCCAGTTCTTC. Encoded protein: CGSSQALSRGGSQFF.

Turning to this clonotype: The junction and the germline gene differ at one end; a read error may be behind it. This chain links TRBV11-3 with TRBJ2-7; 8 bases line up with TRBD1. The germline gives CDR1 SGHNT, CDR2 YENEEA. This CDR3 is 14 amino acids long. The CDR3 nucleotides read TGTGCCAACAGCACCGGACAGGGTTCCTATGAGCAGTACTTC. Protein sequence: CANSTGQGSYEQYF.

Comment on this clonotype: A junction boundary mismatches the germline segment, possibly from a read error. The chain has TRBV11-2 and TRBJ2-3, with D unclear. The CDR3 is 16 amino acids. The germline CDR1 and CDR2 sequences are SGHAT and FQNNGV. The CDR3 sequence is CASSLASSARTVTQYF. CDR3 nucleotide sequence: TGTGCCAGCAGCTTAGCGTCAAGCGCTAGAACAGTTACGCAGTATTTT.

The chain employs TRBV6-1 and TRBJ2-1; D is undetermined. The CDR3 has 14 amino acids. Germline CDR1 is MNHNS and CDR2 is SASEGT. With 2 bases removed from V and 0 bases from J, the gap between germline ends came to 5 bases. CDR3 sequence reads: CASSEWGSYNEQFF. DNA for the CDR3: TGTGCCAGCAGTGAATGGGGCTCCTACAATGAGCAGTTCTTC.

Concerning this clonotype itself: Just one base apart from a much larger clone, this may be a read error. The rearrangement links TRBV30 to TRBJ1-5, with 8 bases that match TRBD1. This CDR3 is 14 amino acids long. The junction had 4 bases not matched to a gene; V was cut back by 1 base and J by 5 bases. Germline V gives CDR1 GTSNPN, CDR2 SVGIG (reference sequence). CDR3: CAWSALTGDQPQHF. CDR3 sequence (DNA): TGTGCCTGGAGTGCCTTGACAGGGGATCAGCCCCAGCATTTT. Full variable domain (remainder filled in from reference TRBV30 and TRBJ1-5): SQTIHQWPATLVQPVGSPLSLECTVEGTSNPNLYWYRQAAGRGLQLLFYSVGIGQISSEVPQNLSASRPQDRQFILSSKKLLLSDSGFYLCAWSALTGDQPQHFGDGTRLSIL.

A remark on this clonotype: Its ends do not fully match the called genes, so a read error is possible. The rearrangement uses TRBV6-6 and TRBJ1-4; D is possibly TRBD1 (5 bases). There are 17 residues in the CDR3. Germline assignment: CDR1 MNHNY and CDR2 SVGAGI (reference sequence). The CDR3 nucleotides read TGTGCCAGCAGTTACAAGGGGCAGGGCGAAACTAATGAAGAACTGTTTTTT. This translates into CASSYKGQGETNEELFF.

This sequence joins TRBV28 and TRBJ1-2; TRBD1 matches at 9 bases. Germline CDR1 MDHEN, CDR2 SYDVKM. This CDR3 has 17 amino acids. The trim removed 7 bases at V and 4 bases at J, leaving 16 bases unmatched. Written as DNA, the CDR3 is TGTGCCAGCAAGGGGGGAGGACAGGGGAAAAGTCCCTATGGCTACACCTTC. Translating gives CASKGGGQGKSPYGYTF.

As to this clonotype: Relative to the germline gene, one junction end is altered; a read error may explain this. This chain uses TRBV4-2 with TRBJ2-7, with D tentatively TRBD2 (6 bases). CDR3 length: 14 amino acids. Per the germline V gene, CDR1 is LGHNA and CDR2 is YNFKEQ. The CDR3 here is CTSSQELASYEQYF. The CDR3 nucleotides are TGTACCAGCAGCCAAGAGCTAGCGTCCTACGAGCAGTATTTC.

This clonotype was picked up one time. No conserved phenylalanine or tryptophan ends this CDR3, so it is likely a read error. The rearrangement uses TRBV4-2 and TRBJ1-4; 9 nucleotides match TRBD1. The V gene's germline CDR1 is LGHNA and CDR2 YNFKEQ. This CDR3 comprises 18 residues. J gave up 10 bases and V 0 bases, and 15 bases lay outside the gene matches. CDR3 in amino acids: CASSQEMGQGGIGRKLFI. CDR3 nucleotides: TGTGCCAGCAGCCAAGAGATGGGACAGGGTGGCATAGGCCGAAAACTGTTTATT.